This T cell receptor beta chain was captured by sequencing in a study of neurological immune-mediated disorders. The CDR3 loop spans 13 amino acids. Germline values: CDR1 MDHEN, CDR2 SYDVKM. TCRdb re-called the 5' RACE reads through MiXCR, storing one row per CDR3 protein. The sample has 16,000 or so distinct CDR3 sequences; roughly 9% are singletons. This clonotype was detected many times. Sequencing was performed on CD8+ T cells from blood. The sequence came from a man aged 50 or older in good health. The chain joins TRBV28 to TRBJ1-4; tentative D call: TRBD1 (5 bases). The CDR3 DNA follows: TGTGCAGGAGCCCCAGGGAACAATGAAAAACTGTTTTTT. This gives the protein CAGAPGNNEKLFF. The variable domain in full, completed from reference TRBV28 and TRBJ1-4, reads DVKVTQSSRYLVKRTGEKVFLECVQDMDHENMFWYRQDPGLGLRLIYFSYDVKMKEKGDIPEGYSVSREKKERFSLILESASTNQTSMYLCAGAPGNNEKLFFGSGTQLSVL.